This TCR beta chain was recovered during a study of T cells in Graves' hyperthyroidism and ophthalmopathy. Broader study findings: Blood also held most thyroid clonotypes expanded beyond 0.001.

Trimming removed 8 bases at V and 2 bases at J, with 18 bases between. This CDR3 region has 15 residues. TCR beta CDR3 sequences were amplified from RNA transcripts. TCR CDR3 regions were first amplified by RT-PCR with HTBI primers. In TCRdb, the multiplex PCR reads were re-called with MiXCR into one record per CDR3 protein. The sample has 300,000 to 450,000 distinct CDR3 sequences, 15% to 20% seen once. This clonotype was found many times. Its cognate antigen is unknown. The sequence came from a middle-aged woman with Graves' ophthalmopathy. The sample comprised blood. The genes are TRBV12-3 or TRBV12-4 and TRBJ1-1, with D tentatively TRBD1 (5 bases). CDR3 loop: CASSNFGTPNTEAFF. For the CDR3, the DNA is TGTGCCAGCTCAAACTTCGGGACCCCTAACACTGAAGCTTTCTTT.